These T cell receptor beta chains were read from a single sample in a study of blood T cell repertoires in COVID-19. Assay used: immunoSEQ multiplex PCR; TCRdb lists only in-frame clones, some missing. This sample carries 45,000 or so clones, approximately 85% of them seen once, and the ten largest clones take around 14%. Sequenced sample: peripheral blood. These receptor sequences come from a human donor in a cohort sampled during active COVID-19. Both conserved end residues are part of each CDR3. The D gene is left open where the match is weak.

j_gene,d_gene,v_gene,CDR3aa,CDR3nt
TRBJ1-1,TRBD1,TRBV6-6,CASSRQGSNTEAFF,TGTGCCAGCAGTCGACAGGGATCGAACACTGAAGCTTTCTTT
TRBJ1-2,.,TRBV3-1/TRBV3-2,CASSQAQGVGYGYTF,TGTGCCAGCAGCCAAGCACAGGGAGTTGGGTATGGCTACACCTTC
TRBJ2-2,TRBD2,TRBV9,CASSGGLAQTGELFF,TGTGCCAGCAGCGGCGGACTAGCACAAACCGGGGAGCTGTTTTTT
TRBJ2-3,.,TRBV7-3,CASSPNPQSSTDTQYF,TGTGCCAGCAGCCCAAACCCACAGAGTAGCACAGATACGCAGTATTTT
TRBJ1-5,.,TRBV19,CASSNLRQGNQPQHF,TGTGCCAGTAGTAACCTCCGACAGGGCAATCAGCCCCAGCATTTT
TRBJ1-1,TRBD1,TRBV6-1,CASSEGAGGGRYTEAFF,TGTGCCAGCAGTGAAGGGGCAGGGGGCGGACGGTACACTGAAGCTTTCTTT
TRBJ2-7,TRBD1,TRBV6-5,CASSYSRRRGQEQYF,TGTGCCAGCAGTTACTCCCGACGCAGGGGGCAAGAGCAGTACTTC
TRBJ2-1,.,TRBV7-2,CASSFESSYNEQFF,TGTGCCAGCAGCTTCGAGAGCTCCTACAATGAGCAGTTCTTC
TRBJ2-2,TRBD2,TRBV6-6,CASSLRPGAPLAGGLGGELFF,TGTGCCAGCAGTCTACGACCGGGGGCCCCGCTAGCGGGGGGGCTCGGCGGGGAGCTGTTTTTT
TRBJ1-1,.,TRBV9,CASSGYVSTEAFF,TGTGCCAGCAGCGGATACGTGAGCACTGAAGCTTTCTTT
TRBJ2-7,TRBD1,TRBV5-5,CASSPGQGGRSYEQYF,TGTGCCAGCAGCCCGGGACAGGGAGGGAGGTCCTACGAGCAGTACTTC